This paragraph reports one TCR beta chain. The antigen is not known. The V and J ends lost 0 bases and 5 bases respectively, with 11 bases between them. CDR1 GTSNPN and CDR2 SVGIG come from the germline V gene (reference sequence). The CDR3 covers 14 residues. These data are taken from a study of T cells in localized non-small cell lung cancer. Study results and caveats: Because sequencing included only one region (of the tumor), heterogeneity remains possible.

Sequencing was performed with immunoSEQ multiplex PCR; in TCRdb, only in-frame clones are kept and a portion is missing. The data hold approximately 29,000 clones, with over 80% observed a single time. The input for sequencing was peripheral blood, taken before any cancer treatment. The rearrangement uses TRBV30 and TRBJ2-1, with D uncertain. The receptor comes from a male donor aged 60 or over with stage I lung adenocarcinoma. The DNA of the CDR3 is TGTGCCTGGAGTGTAGGGCAGGCGGACAATGAGCAGTTCTTC. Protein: CAWSVGQADNEQFF.